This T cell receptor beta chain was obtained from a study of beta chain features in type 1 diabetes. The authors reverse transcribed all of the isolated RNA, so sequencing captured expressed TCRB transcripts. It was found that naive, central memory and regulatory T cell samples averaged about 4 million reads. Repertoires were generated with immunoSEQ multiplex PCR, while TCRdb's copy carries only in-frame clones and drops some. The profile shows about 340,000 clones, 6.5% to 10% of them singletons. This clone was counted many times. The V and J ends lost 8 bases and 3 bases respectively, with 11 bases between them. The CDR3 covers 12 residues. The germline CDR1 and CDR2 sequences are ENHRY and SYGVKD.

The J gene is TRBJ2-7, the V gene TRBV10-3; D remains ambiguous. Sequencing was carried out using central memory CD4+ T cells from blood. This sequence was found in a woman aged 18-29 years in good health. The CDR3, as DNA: TGTGCCATCTCCCCGGGTGGCTACGAGCAGTACTTC. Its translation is CAISPGGYEQYF.